A selection of T cell receptor beta chains follows, all from one sample in a study of blood T cell repertoires in COVID-19. The protocol was immunoSEQ multiplex PCR, while the TCRdb copy is restricted to in-frame clones and leaves out a portion. Found here are 99,000 or so clones, roughly 80% of them singletons; the top ten hold just under 20%. Sequences were obtained from peripheral blood. All receptors derive from a woman between 65 and 79 years old with acute or convalescent COVID-19. The CDR3 runs from the conserved cysteine through the conserved F or W. Each record gives: V gene, clone size, J gene, D gene, CDR3 protein, CDR3 DNA. The D gene is left open where the match is weak. Expanded clones get a size class; other rows say once, few or many, or leave the size out.

TRBV10-2,-,TRBJ1-2,TRBD1,CASRPGQGLYGYTF,TGCGCCAGCAGGCCGGGACAGGGCCTTTATGGCTACACCTTC
TRBV19,once,TRBJ1-2,-,CASTPGLNYGYTF,TGTGCCAGTACCCCGGGACTCAACTATGGCTACACCTTC
TRBV7-9,-,TRBJ2-1,TRBD1,CASSLARTGGSEEQFF,TGTGCCAGCAGCTTAGCGAGGACAGGGGGATCAGAGGAGCAGTTCTTC
TRBV10-2,-,TRBJ2-5,TRBD2,CASSRAGGVETQYF,TGCGCCAGCAGTAGGGCGGGGGGTGTGGAGACCCAGTACTTC
TRBV3-1/TRBV3-2,-,TRBJ2-6,-,CASSQDVAGANVLTF,TGTGCCAGCAGCCAAGATGTCGCTGGGGCCAACGTCCTGACTTTC
TRBV28,-,TRBJ1-5,-,CASSSPIRQPQHF,TGTGCCAGCAGTTCACCTATTCGCCAGCCCCAGCATTTT
TRBV7-6,few,TRBJ2-7,-,CASSLDRGDSYEQYF,TGTGCCAGCAGCTTAGATCGGGGAGATTCCTACGAGCAGTACTTC
TRBV5-1,-,TRBJ1-4,-,CASSRDTLDEKLFF,TGCGCCAGCAGCCGGGACACCCTGGATGAAAAACTGTTTTTT
TRBV10-3,-,TRBJ2-3,-,CAISDRMRGQNASTDTQYF,TGTGCCATCAGTGATCGAATGAGAGGACAGAACGCTAGCACAGATACGCAGTATTTT
TRBV27,-,TRBJ2-7,-,CASSFQRIGRAYEQYF,TGTGCCAGCAGTTTTCAAAGAATTGGCAGGGCCTACGAGCAGTACTTC
TRBV19,once,TRBJ1-2,-,CASSDSTVGYGYTF,TGTGCCAGTAGTGATTCGACAGTAGGCTATGGCTACACCTTC
TRBV5-1,-,TRBJ1-6,TRBD1,CASSILGTGTNSPLHF,TGCGCCAGCAGCATACTTGGGACAGGAACTAATTCACCCCTCCACTTT
TRBV6-4,-,TRBJ1-2,TRBD1,CASSSSTGSYGYTF,TGTGCCAGCAGTTCCTCGACAGGGAGTTATGGCTACACCTTC
TRBV6-5,-,TRBJ2-5,-,CASSYSGRGKTQYF,TGTGCCAGCAGTTACTCGGGCAGGGGCAAGACCCAGTACTTC
TRBV14,-,TRBJ1-2,TRBD1,CASSHQGQLYGYTF,TGTGCCAGCAGCCATCAGGGACAGCTATATGGCTACACCTTC
TRBV10-3,-,TRBJ2-5,-,CAISEGRVGETQYF,TGTGCCATCAGTGAGGGCAGGGTTGGGGAGACCCAGTACTTC
TRBV18,-,TRBJ2-3,TRBD2,CASSPGVRTRGAYTDTQYF,TGTGCCAGCTCACCAGGAGTCCGCACGCGGGGGGCCTACACAGATACGCAGTATTTT
TRBV4-3,-,TRBJ1-2,TRBD1,CASSPRDRGYYGYTF,TGCGCCAGCAGCCCCAGGGACAGGGGGTACTATGGCTACACCTTC
TRBV6-2/TRBV6-3,-,TRBJ1-1,-,CASSPKKNSLNTEAFF,TGTGCCAGCAGCCCAAAGAAGAACAGTCTTAACACTGAAGCTTTCTTT
TRBV5-1,-,TRBJ2-3,TRBD1,CASSPGTASTDTQYF,TGCGCCAGCAGCCCGGGGACAGCTAGCACAGATACGCAGTATTTT
TRBV2,few,TRBJ1-6,-,CASSGQVYNSPLHF,TGTGCCAGCAGTGGACAGGTTTATAATTCACCCCTCCACTTT
TRBV5-1,-,TRBJ2-7,-,CASSLGPGLEGEQYF,TGCGCCAGCAGCTTGGGTCCCGGGCTGGAGGGCGAGCAGTACTTC
TRBV4-1,-,TRBJ2-5,-,CASAASPQAMQETQYF,TGCGCCAGCGCCGCAAGCCCACAGGCCATGCAAGAGACCCAGTACTTC
TRBV5-1,-,TRBJ2-6,-,CASSLDSSGANVLTF,TGCGCCAGCAGCTTGGATAGCTCTGGGGCCAACGTCCTGACTTTC
TRBV6-2/TRBV6-3,-,TRBJ2-7,-,CASSQYSGVHSYEQYF,TGTGCCAGCAGCCAATACTCAGGGGTCCATTCCTACGAGCAGTACTTC
TRBV5-1,-,TRBJ1-6,TRBD1,CASSSGQDLSNSPLHF,TGCGCCAGCAGCTCCGGACAGGACCTTTCAAATTCACCCCTCCACTTT
TRBV19,few,TRBJ1-1,-,CASSIQGTEAFF,TGTGCCAGTAGTATACAGGGGACTGAAGCTTTCTTT
TRBV11-2,-,TRBJ2-7,TRBD1,CASSLGLWTGVSYEQYF,TGTGCCAGCAGCTTAGGATTGTGGACAGGGGTCTCCTACGAGCAGTACTTC
TRBV15,once,TRBJ1-4,-,CATSRVTGLKNEKLFF,TGTGCCACCAGCAGAGTAACAGGGTTAAAAAATGAAAAACTGTTTTTT
TRBV11-2,-,TRBJ2-3,TRBD2,CASSLAPSGLGDTQYF,TGTGCCAGCAGCTTGGCCCCTAGCGGACTGGGAGATACGCAGTATTTT
TRBV6-1,-,TRBJ1-6,-,CASSEGFISPLHF,TGTGCCAGCAGTGAAGGTTTTATCTCACCCCTCCACTTT
TRBV7-8,few,TRBJ1-1,TRBD1,CASSPTGIANTEAFF,TGTGCCAGCAGCCCGACAGGGATCGCAAACACTGAAGCTTTCTTT
TRBV11-2,-,TRBJ2-3,-,CASSLRGYTDTQYF,TGTGCCAGCAGCTTACGGGGGTACACAGATACGCAGTATTTT
TRBV27,-,TRBJ2-1,-,CASSRPGRDEQFF,TGTGCCAGCAGTCGACCAGGGCGCGATGAGCAGTTCTTC
TRBV6-2/TRBV6-3,-,TRBJ1-1,-,CASSYGGTTEAFF,TGTGCCAGCAGTTACGGGGGGACCACTGAAGCTTTCTTT
TRBV21-1,-,TRBJ2-1,-,CASSKARPGGPIEQFF,TGTGCCAGCAGCAAAGCCCGGCCGGGGGGGCCCATTGAGCAGTTCTTC
TRBV19,-,TRBJ1-3,-,CASSMRGLPRAKSGNTIYF,TGTGCCAGTAGTATGAGGGGGTTGCCTCGGGCAAAATCTGGAAACACCATATATTTT
TRBV24-1,-,TRBJ2-1,TRBD1,CATSPSSRQGVPYNEQFF,TGTGCCACCAGTCCCTCGTCGCGGCAGGGGGTGCCTTACAATGAGCAGTTCTTC
TRBV6-5,-,TRBJ2-3,-,CASRKDRTIVDTQYF,TGTGCCAGCAGGAAGGACAGAACGATTGTTGATACGCAGTATTTT
TRBV6-5,few,TRBJ1-2,-,CASSTGEGNGYTF,TGTGCCAGCAGTACTGGGGAGGGGAATGGCTACACCTTC
TRBV7-9,-,TRBJ1-2,TRBD1,CASSLVFGQGSGGYTF,TGTGCCAGCAGCTTAGTGTTCGGACAGGGTTCGGGTGGCTACACCTTC
TRBV15,-,TRBJ2-2,-,CATSRDKAGNIGELFF,TGTGCCACCAGCAGAGATAAGGCGGGGAACATCGGGGAGCTGTTTTTT
TRBV28,-,TRBJ2-7,TRBD1,CASSTTGTGYYEQYF,TGTGCCAGCAGTACTACCGGGACAGGGTATTACGAGCAGTACTTC
TRBV11-2,-,TRBJ1-2,TRBD1,CASSLGRDRIYGYTF,TGTGCCAGCAGCTTAGGTCGGGACAGGATCTATGGCTACACCTTC
TRBV15,many,TRBJ2-5,TRBD2,CATSGIAGETQYF,TGTGCCACCAGCGGGATAGCGGGGGAGACCCAGTACTTC
TRBV9,-,TRBJ1-1,TRBD1,CASSVDVRGRAEAFF,TGTGCCAGCAGCGTAGACGTCAGGGGGCGCGCTGAAGCTTTCTTT
TRBV11-3,once,TRBJ2-5,TRBD2,CASSLGRPLEAGYQETQYF,TGTGCCAGCAGCTTAGGCCGGCCCCTCGAAGCGGGGTACCAAGAGACCCAGTACTTC
TRBV6-1,-,TRBJ2-1,-,CASSESGGSNEQFF,TGTGCCAGCAGTGAAAGTGGGGGGTCCAATGAGCAGTTCTTC
TRBV30,-,TRBJ1-4,-,CAWSQKAGRINEKLFF,TGTGCCTGGAGCCAAAAAGCGGGACGGATAAATGAAAAACTGTTTTTT
TRBV12-3/TRBV12-4,few,TRBJ1-1,TRBD1,CASSFGTVRSVGF,TGTGCCAGCAGTTTTGGGACAGTGAGGTCCGTAGGCTTT
TRBV7-6,-,TRBJ2-1,TRBD2,CASSFRLAGGADEQFF,TGTGCCAGCAGCTTTCGACTAGCGGGGGGCGCCGATGAGCAGTTCTTC
TRBV5-4,-,TRBJ1-1,-,CASSKDRNTEAFF,TGTGCCAGCAGCAAAGACAGAAACACTGAAGCTTTCTTT
TRBV28,-,TRBJ2-7,-,CASSSRGRGAYEQYF,TGTGCCAGCAGCTCCCGAGGGCGCGGGGCCTACGAGCAGTACTTC